The next 15 T cell receptor beta chains were all read from a single sample in a study of blood T cell repertoires in COVID-19. Clones were sequenced by immunoSEQ multiplex PCR, and TCRdb holds only the in-frame ones, with some missing. The table records over 70,000 clones, almost 85% of them present only once. Sequenced input: peripheral blood. The receptors were sampled from a man aged 60 to 75 with acute or convalescent COVID-19.

This sequence joins TRBV19 and TRBJ1-6; D is uncertain. V lost 4 bases and J 0 bases, leaving 10 bases between the germline ends. This CDR3 has 16 amino acids. Germline CDR1 is LNHDA and CDR2 is SQIVND (reference sequence). The CDR3 spells CASSSGPASYNSPLHF. In nucleotides, the CDR3 is TGTGCCAGTAGTAGCGGGCCAGCCTCCTATAATTCACCCCTCCACTTT.

The V and J genes are TRBV9 and TRBJ2-5, with D possibly matching TRBD2 (5 bases). V gave up 0 bases and J gave up 5 bases, with 11 bases separating them. CDR1 and CDR2 from the germline V gene are SGDLS and YYNGEE. The CDR3 runs 14 residues. CDR3 bases: TGTGCCAGCAGCGTAGGTGGAGGTGATGAGACCCAGTACTTC. Protein product: CASSVGGGDETQYF.

This chain links TRBV14 with TRBJ2-5; a weak D match, TRBD2 (6 bases). There are 15 residues in the CDR3. Germline loops: CDR1 SGHDN, CDR2 FVKESK. The V end lost 4 bases, the J end lost 2 bases, and 14 bases lay between the germline ends. In nucleotides, the CDR3 is TGTGCCAGCAGCCTAGGGACTGGCCCTCAAGAGACCCAGTACTTC. Translated, it gives CASSLGTGPQETQYF.

The chain combines TRBV6-5 with TRBJ2-7, with D possibly TRBD1 on 6 matching bases. This CDR3 has 14 amino acids. V shed 5 bases and J shed 1 base, with 12 bases lying between them. Looked up from germline, CDR1 is MNHEY and CDR2 is SVGAGI. CDR3 residues: CASSPNRASYEQYF. The CDR3 DNA reads as TGTGCCAGCAGTCCGAACAGGGCGTCCTACGAGCAGTACTTC.

CDR3 residues: CASSLIAGSEDTQYF. The CDR3, as DNA: TGCGCCAGCAGCTTGATCGCCGGGTCCGAGGATACGCAGTATTTT. This chain links TRBV5-1 with TRBJ2-3, with D uncertain. Per the germline V gene, CDR1 is SGHRS and CDR2 is YFSETQ. The CDR3 has 15 amino acids. Trimming shortened V by 1 base and J by 6 bases, and 15 bases separated the two germline ends.

The V call is TRBV30, the J call TRBJ2-7; D gene ambiguous. This CDR3 is 12 amino acids long. V lost 0 bases and J lost 4, with 7 bases in between. Per the germline V gene, CDR1 is GTSNPN and CDR2 is SVGIG (reference sequence). Here the CDR3 DNA reads TGTGCCTGGAGTGTAGATAGATACGAGCAGTACTTC. Translated, it gives CAWSVDRYEQYF.

V usage is TRBV5-8 and J usage is TRBJ1-5; tentatively, D is TRBD1 (6 bases). V lost 1 base and J lost 4, with 12 bases in between. The CDR3 spans 15 residues. Germline-derived CDR1 and CDR2 are SGHTS and YDEGEE. CDR3 in amino acids: CASSLNRAYNQPQHF. CDR3 nucleotide sequence: TGTGCCAGCAGCTTGAACAGGGCCTATAATCAGCCCCAGCATTTT.

V gene TRBV7-2 combines with J gene TRBJ2-3; 11 bases line up with TRBD1. J was trimmed by 5 bases and V by 5 bases; bases with no gene match: 6. The CDR3 spans 15 residues. Germline loops: CDR1 SGHTA, CDR2 FQGNSA. The CDR3 nucleotides are TGTGCCAGCAGCCAAGGACAGGGGGCTCTAGATACGCAGTATTTT. It specifies CASSQGQGALDTQYF.

The rearrangement uses TRBV4-3 and TRBJ1-6; the match to TRBD1 covers 8 bases. The V gene's germline CDR1 is LGHNA and CDR2 YSLEER. Germline trimming cut 0 bases from V and 12 bases from J; bases unmatched to any gene: 4. The CDR3 contains 14 residues. CDR3 loop: CASSQEGDRQPLHF. For the CDR3, the DNA is TGCGCCAGCAGCCAAGAGGGGGACAGGCAACCCCTCCACTTT.

The chain uses TRBV6-6 and TRBJ1-5, with D maybe TRBD1 (6 bases). The V gene's germline CDR1 is MNHNY and CDR2 SVGAGI (reference sequence). Trimming took off 6 bases at V and 2 bases at J, with 14 bases between the two ends. The CDR3 contains 15 residues. In DNA, the CDR3 is TGTGCCAGCAGACGTGGGGCAGGGGGCAATCAGCCCCAGCATTTT. Translated: CASRRGAGGNQPQHF.

This chain uses TRBV28 with TRBJ1-1, with 9 bases fitting TRBD1. The V gene's germline CDR1 is MDHEN and CDR2 SYDVKM. Trimming cost V 9 bases and J 8 bases; bases outside gene matches: 7. The CDR3 totals 12 residues. CDR3: CASGLQGAEAFF. DNA for the CDR3: TGTGCCAGTGGGCTACAGGGGGCGGAAGCTTTCTTT. The whole variable domain, filled in from reference TRBV28 and TRBJ1-1, reads DVKVTQSSRYLVKRTGEKVFLECVQDMDHENMFWYRQDPGLGLRLIYFSYDVKMKEKGDIPEGYSVSREKKERFSLILESASTNQTSMYLCASGLQGAEAFFGQGTRLTVV.

V is TRBV10-1 and J is TRBJ1-5; D ambiguous. This CDR3 contains 13 residues. With 9 bases removed from V and 1 base from J, the gap between germline ends came to 10 bases. Germline lookup yields CDR1 WNHNN and CDR2 SYGVQD (reference sequence). CDR3 region: CARTGGSNQPQHF. The CDR3 coding sequence is TGCGCCAGAACGGGAGGGAGCAATCAGCCCCAGCATTTT.

This rearrangement joins TRBV4-2 to TRBJ1-1; D gene uncertain. Trimming stripped 4 bases from V and 0 bases from J, with 9 bases between. The length of the CDR3 is 14 residues. CDR1 and CDR2 from the germline V gene are LGHNA and YNFKEQ. CDR3 DNA: TGTGCCAGCAGCCCAACAGCCATGAACACTGAAGCTTTCTTT. Encoded protein: CASSPTAMNTEAFF.

The rearrangement joins TRBV6-2 or TRBV6-3 to TRBJ1-5; weak D call: TRBD1 (5 bases). The ends were cut back, 7 bases at V and 7 bases at J, with 20 bases in the middle. CDR3 length: 15 amino acids. Germline V CDR1 and CDR2: MNHEY, SVGEGT. The chain's CDR3 is CASTPRAGTTQPQHF. CDR3 coding DNA: TGTGCCAGCACCCCCCGGGCGGGGACGACACAGCCCCAGCATTTT.

The rearrangement uses TRBV30 and TRBJ2-7; 9 nucleotides match TRBD1. CDR1 GTSNPN and CDR2 SVGIG come from the germline V gene (reference sequence). The CDR3 contains 14 residues. V lost 4 bases and J lost 6; bases outside the gene matches: 10. CDR3 sequence reads: CAWTHRDRVVEQYF. In DNA form, the CDR3 reads TGTGCCTGGACCCACCGGGACAGGGTGGTCGAGCAGTACTTC.